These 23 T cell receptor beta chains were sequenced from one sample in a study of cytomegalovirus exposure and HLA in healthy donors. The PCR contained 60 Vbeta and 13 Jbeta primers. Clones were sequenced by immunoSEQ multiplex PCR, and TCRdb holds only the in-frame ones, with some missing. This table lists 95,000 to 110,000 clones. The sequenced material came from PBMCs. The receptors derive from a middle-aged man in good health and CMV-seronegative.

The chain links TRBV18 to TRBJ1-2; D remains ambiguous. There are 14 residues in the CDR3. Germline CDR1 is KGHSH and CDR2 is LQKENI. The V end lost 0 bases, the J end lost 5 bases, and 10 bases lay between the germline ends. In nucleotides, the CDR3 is TGTGCCAGCTCACCACCTTACACCCCTTATGGCTACACCTTC. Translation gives CASSPPYTPYGYTF.

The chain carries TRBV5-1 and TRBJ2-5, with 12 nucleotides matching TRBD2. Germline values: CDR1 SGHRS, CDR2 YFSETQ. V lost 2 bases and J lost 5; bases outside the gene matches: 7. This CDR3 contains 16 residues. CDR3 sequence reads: CASSLKLAGGVETQYF. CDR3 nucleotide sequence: TGCGCCAGCAGCTTAAAACTAGCGGGAGGAGTGGAGACCCAGTACTTC.

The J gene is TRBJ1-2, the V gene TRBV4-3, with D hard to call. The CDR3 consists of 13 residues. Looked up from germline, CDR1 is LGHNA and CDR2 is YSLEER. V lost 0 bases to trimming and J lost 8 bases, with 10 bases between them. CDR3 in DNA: TGCGCCAGCAGCCAAGACAGGTATCTAGGCTACACCTTC. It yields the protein CASSQDRYLGYTF.

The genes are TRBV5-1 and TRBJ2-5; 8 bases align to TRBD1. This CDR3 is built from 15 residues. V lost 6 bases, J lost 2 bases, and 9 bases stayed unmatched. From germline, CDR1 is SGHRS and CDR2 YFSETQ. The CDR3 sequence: CASTRTGQGQETQYF. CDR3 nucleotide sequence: TGCGCCAGCACAAGGACAGGGCAGGGACAAGAGACCCAGTACTTC.

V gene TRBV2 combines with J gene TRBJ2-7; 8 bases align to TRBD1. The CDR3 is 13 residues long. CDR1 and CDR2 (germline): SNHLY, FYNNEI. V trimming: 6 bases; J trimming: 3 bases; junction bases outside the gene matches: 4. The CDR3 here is CASRADRGYEQYF. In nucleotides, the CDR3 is TGTGCCAGCAGAGCAGACAGGGGCTACGAGCAGTACTTC. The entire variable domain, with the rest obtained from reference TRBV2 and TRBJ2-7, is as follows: EPEVTQTPSHQVTQMGQEVILRCVPISNHLYFYWYRQILGQKVEFLVSFYNNEISEKSEIFDDQFSVERPDGSNFTLKIRSTKLEDSAMYFCASRADRGYEQYFGPGTRLTVT.

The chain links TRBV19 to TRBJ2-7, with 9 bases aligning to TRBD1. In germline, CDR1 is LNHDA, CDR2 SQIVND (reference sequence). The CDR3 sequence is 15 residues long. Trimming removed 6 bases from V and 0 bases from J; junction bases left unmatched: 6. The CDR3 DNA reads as TGTGCCAGTAGCCGGACAGGGGCCACCTCCTACGAGCAGTACTTC. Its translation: CASSRTGATSYEQYF. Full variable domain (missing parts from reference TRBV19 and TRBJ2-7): DGGITQSPKYLFRKEGQNVTLSCEQNLNHDAMYWYRQDPGQGLRLIYYSQIVNDFQKGDIAEGYSVSREKKESFPLTVTSAQKNPTAFYLCASSRTGATSYEQYFGPGTRLTVT.

The CDR3 nucleotides are TGTGCCAGTAGTGGGGCGGCGGGGGCCCCTTACTTC. Translation: CASSGAAGAPYF. The V and J genes are TRBV19 and TRBJ2-5; possibly TRBD2 for D (7 bases). CDR1 and CDR2 from the germline V gene are LNHDA and SQIVND (reference sequence). V was shortened by 5 bases and J by 14 bases, with 18 bases between the two germline ends. The CDR3 length is 12 residues.

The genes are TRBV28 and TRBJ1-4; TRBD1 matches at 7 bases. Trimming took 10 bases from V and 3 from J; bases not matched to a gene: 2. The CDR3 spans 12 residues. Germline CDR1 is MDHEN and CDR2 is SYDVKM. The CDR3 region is CAIQGANEKLFF. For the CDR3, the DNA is TGTGCCATCCAGGGGGCTAATGAAAAACTGTTTTTT.

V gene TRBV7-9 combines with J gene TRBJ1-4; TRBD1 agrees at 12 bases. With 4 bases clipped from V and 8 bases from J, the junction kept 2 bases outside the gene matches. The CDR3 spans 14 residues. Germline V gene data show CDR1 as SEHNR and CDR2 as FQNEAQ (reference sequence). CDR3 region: CASSSGQGAEKLFF. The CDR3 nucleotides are TGTGCCAGCAGCTCGGGACAGGGGGCCGAAAAACTGTTTTTT.

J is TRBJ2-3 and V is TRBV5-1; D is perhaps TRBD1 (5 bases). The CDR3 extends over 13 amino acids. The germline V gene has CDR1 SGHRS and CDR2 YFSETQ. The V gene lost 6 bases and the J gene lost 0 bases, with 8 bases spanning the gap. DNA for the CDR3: TGCGCCAGCAAGGACATAAGCACAGATACGCAGTATTTT. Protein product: CASKDISTDTQYF.

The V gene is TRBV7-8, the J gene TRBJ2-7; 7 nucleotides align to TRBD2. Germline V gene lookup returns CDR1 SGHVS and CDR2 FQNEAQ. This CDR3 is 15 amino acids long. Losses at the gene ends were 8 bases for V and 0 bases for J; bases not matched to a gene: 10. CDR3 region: CASAGDSLSSYEQYF. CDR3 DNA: TGTGCCAGCGCGGGGGACTCGCTGAGCTCCTACGAGCAGTACTTC.

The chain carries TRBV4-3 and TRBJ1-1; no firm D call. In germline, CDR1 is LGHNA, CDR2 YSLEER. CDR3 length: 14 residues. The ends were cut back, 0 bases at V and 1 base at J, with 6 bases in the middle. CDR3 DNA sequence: TGCGCCAGCAGCCAAGATTACAGGAACACTGAAGCTTTCTTT. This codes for CASSQDYRNTEAFF.

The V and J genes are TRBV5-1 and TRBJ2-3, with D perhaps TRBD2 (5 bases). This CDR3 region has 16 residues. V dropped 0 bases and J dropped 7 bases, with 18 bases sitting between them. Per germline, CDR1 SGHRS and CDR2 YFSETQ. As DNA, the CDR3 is TGCGCCAGCAGCTTGGTAGGCTCGGAAAGAGGGAATACGCAGTATTTT. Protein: CASSLVGSERGNTQYF.

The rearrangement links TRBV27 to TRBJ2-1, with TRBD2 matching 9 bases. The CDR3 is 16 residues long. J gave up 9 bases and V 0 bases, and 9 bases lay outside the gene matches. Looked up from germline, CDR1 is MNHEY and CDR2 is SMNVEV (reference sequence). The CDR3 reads CASSLSTAGGQREQFF. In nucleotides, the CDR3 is TGTGCCAGCAGTTTATCTACTGCGGGGGGGCAACGTGAGCAGTTCTTC.

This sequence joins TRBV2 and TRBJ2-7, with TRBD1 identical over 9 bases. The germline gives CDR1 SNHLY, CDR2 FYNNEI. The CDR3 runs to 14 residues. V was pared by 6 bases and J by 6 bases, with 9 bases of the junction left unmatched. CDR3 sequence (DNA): TGTGCCAGCAGAACCCAGACAGGGGGTCTCGAGCAGTACTTC. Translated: CASRTQTGGLEQYF.

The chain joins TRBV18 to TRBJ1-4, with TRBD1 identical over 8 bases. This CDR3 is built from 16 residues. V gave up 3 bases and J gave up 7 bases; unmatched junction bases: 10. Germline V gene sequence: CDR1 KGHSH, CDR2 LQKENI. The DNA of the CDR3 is TGTGCCAGCTCACCGACAGGGGTCGGGAGTGGTGAAAAACTGTTTTTT. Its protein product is CASSPTGVGSGEKLFF.

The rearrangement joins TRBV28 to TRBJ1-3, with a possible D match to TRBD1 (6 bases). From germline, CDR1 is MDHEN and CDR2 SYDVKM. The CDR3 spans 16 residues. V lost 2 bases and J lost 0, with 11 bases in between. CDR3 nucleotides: TGTGCCAGCAGTTTACAGGGGATAGGCTCTGGAAACACCATATATTTT. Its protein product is CASSLQGIGSGNTIYF.

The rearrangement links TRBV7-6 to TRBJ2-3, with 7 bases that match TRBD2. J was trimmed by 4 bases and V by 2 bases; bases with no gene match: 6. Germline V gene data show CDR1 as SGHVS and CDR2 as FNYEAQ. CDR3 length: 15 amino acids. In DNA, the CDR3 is TGTGCCAGCAGCTTACCGCGGGGGAGCTCAGATACGCAGTATTTT. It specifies CASSLPRGSSDTQYF. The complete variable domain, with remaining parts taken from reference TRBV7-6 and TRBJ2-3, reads GAGVSQSPRYKVTKRGQDVALRCDPISGHVSLYWYRQALGQGPEFLTYFNYEAQQDKSGLPNDRFSAERPEGSISTLTIQRTEQRDSAMYRCASSLPRGSSDTQYFGPGTRLTVL.

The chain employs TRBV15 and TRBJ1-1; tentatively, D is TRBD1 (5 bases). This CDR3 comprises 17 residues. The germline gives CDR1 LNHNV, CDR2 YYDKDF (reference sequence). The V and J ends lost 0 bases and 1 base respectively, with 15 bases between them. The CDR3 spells CATSREGQWGENTEAFF. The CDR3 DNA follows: TGTGCCACCAGCAGAGAGGGCCAGTGGGGGGAGAACACTGAAGCTTTCTTT.

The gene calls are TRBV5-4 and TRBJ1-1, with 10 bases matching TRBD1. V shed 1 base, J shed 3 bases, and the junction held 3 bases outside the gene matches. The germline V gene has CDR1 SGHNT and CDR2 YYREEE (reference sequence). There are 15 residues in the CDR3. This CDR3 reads CASSLLGTGDTEAFF. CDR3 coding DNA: TGTGCCAGCAGCTTGTTGGGGACAGGGGACACTGAAGCTTTCTTT.

CDR3 in DNA: TGCGCCAGCAGCTTGGAGGCAGGGTGGACCAACTATGGCTACACCTTC. Its protein product is CASSLEAGWTNYGYTF. The rearrangement uses TRBV5-1 and TRBJ1-2; D is perhaps TRBD1 (5 bases). Germline values: CDR1 SGHRS, CDR2 YFSETQ. V was pared by 0 bases and J by 2 bases, with 14 bases between. The CDR3 loop spans 16 amino acids. The variable domain in full, completed from reference TRBV5-1 and TRBJ1-2, reads KAGVTQTPRYLIKTRGQQVTLSCSPISGHRSVSWYQQTPGQGLQFLFEYFSETQRNKGNFPGRFSGRQFSNSRSEMNVSTLELGDSALYLCASSLEAGWTNYGYTFGSGTRLTVV.

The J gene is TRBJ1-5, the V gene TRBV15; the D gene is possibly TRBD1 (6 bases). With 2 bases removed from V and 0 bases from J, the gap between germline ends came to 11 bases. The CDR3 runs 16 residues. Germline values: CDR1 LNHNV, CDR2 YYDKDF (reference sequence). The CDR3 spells CATSRNREGSNQPQHF. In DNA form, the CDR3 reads TGTGCCACCAGCAGAAACAGGGAGGGTAGCAATCAGCCCCAGCATTTT.

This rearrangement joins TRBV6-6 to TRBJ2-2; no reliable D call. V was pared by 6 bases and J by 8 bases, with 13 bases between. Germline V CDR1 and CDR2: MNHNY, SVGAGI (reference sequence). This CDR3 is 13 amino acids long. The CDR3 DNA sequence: TGTGCCAGCAGCCAGACAAGCCCAGGGGAGCTGTTTTTT. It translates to CASSQTSPGELFF.